This TCR beta chain was sequenced for a study of blood T cell repertoires in COVID-19. On the study more broadly: Nucleic acid was either cDNA or gDNA, and it came from T cells, B-cell-depleted T cells, or PBMCs.

This CDR3 comprises 14 residues. Germline V gene lookup returns CDR1 LNHDA and CDR2 SQIVND (reference sequence). V shed 4 bases, J shed 7 bases, and the junction held 7 bases outside the gene matches. Method: immunoSEQ multiplex PCR; TCRdb's copy keeps in-frame clones and lacks some. This table has 250,000 to 400,000 clones, roughly 90% appearing once. The source of this sequence is a woman aged 25 to 39 with COVID-19, enrolled during active disease. The sequenced sample consisted of peripheral blood. The chain joins TRBV19 to TRBJ2-5, with 9 bases identical to TRBD2. CDR3 nucleotide sequence: TGTGCCAGTAGTAAATTAGCGGGGGAGGGGACCCAGTACTTC. As protein: CASSKLAGEGTQYF.